This paragraph covers one T cell receptor beta chain sequence. Its antigen is not known. This CDR3 region has 16 residues. With V trimmed by 3 bases and J by 2 bases, 9 bases remained unmatched. In germline, CDR1 is LNHDA, CDR2 SQIVND (reference sequence). This specimen belongs to a study of cytotoxic CD8 clonotypes in ibrutinib-treated CLL. Whole-study context: Average yields of about 260,000 productive templates and tens of thousands of productive rearrangements characterized the samples.

Sequencing was performed with immunoSEQ multiplex PCR; in TCRdb, only in-frame clones are kept and a portion is missing. This sample has 5,500 to 7,500 clones; 65% to 75% occur once, and the top ten carry roughly 4.9%. General study results and limits: The study found clonality rose at ibrutinib response, then fell toward baseline at progression.

The source of this sequence is a human donor with chronic lymphocytic leukemia. Sequenced material: PBMCs, taken before ibrutinib treatment. V is TRBV19 and J is TRBJ1-2; 7 bases map to TRBD1. CDR3 DNA: TGTGCCAGTAGTATCCCCCGCGGACAGGCCAACTATGGCTACACCTTC. The encoded protein is CASSIPRGQANYGYTF. Combining the CDR3 with reference TRBV19 and TRBJ1-2 gives the whole variable domain DGGITQSPKYLFRKEGQNVTLSCEQNLNHDAMYWYRQDPGQGLRLIYYSQIVNDFQKGDIAEGYSVSREKKESFPLTVTSAQKNPTAFYLCASSIPRGQANYGYTFGSGTRLTVV.